This TCR beta chain was sequenced during a study of blood T cell repertoires in COVID-19. Here immunoSEQ multiplex PCR was the method, and the copy in TCRdb shows in-frame clones only, minus some. The data contain a few hundred thousand clones, around 89% of them singletons. Losses at the gene ends were 5 bases for V and 0 bases for J; bases not matched to a gene: 6. The CDR3 extends over 15 amino acids. CDR1 is SGHTA, CDR2 FQGNSA, per germline. As concerns this clone: In the same sample, other DNA sequences code for this CDR3.

The receptor's source is a woman in her twenties or thirties who had recovered from COVID-19. The chain carries TRBV7-2 and TRBJ1-1; TRBD1 matches at 7 bases. Sample: peripheral blood. CDR3 DNA: TGTGCCAGCAGCCCGAGGACAGGAGTGAACACTGAAGCTTTCTTT. Encoded protein: CASSPRTGVNTEAFF.